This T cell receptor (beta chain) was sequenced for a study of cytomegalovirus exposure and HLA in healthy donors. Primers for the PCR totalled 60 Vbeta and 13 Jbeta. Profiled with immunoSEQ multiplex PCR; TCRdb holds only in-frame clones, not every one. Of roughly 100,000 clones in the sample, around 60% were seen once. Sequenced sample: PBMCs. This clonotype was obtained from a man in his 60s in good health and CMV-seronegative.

The CDR3 DNA reads as TGTGCCAGCAGCCAATCCCAGGGGGCTGTCTATGGCTACACCTTC. Protein product: CASSQSQGAVYGYTF. J is TRBJ1-2 and V is TRBV14, with 8 bases identical to TRBD1. Germline loops: CDR1 SGHDN, CDR2 FVKESK. The CDR3 is made up of 15 amino acids. Trimming took 2 bases from V and 4 from J; bases not matched to a gene: 6.